This record looks at one T cell receptor (beta chain) sequence and its context. Its antigen is undetermined. This CDR3 comprises 15 residues. The V gene's germline CDR1 is SGHNT and CDR2 YYREEE (reference sequence). Unmatched junction bases numbered 3, after V lost 4 bases and J lost 3 bases. The data are from a study of early T cells in non-severe SARS-CoV-2 infection. Study outcomes and limitations: There was a bias toward anti-spike CD8 responses in VDJdb matching, which missed private and CD4 specificities.

In the library, individual cDNA molecules carried attached unique molecular identifiers. Using its own MiXCR run on the 5' RACE reads, TCRdb lists one record per CDR3 protein. The table has around 80,000 distinct CDR3 sequences, around 13% seen once. The TCR originated in an adult who was a healthcare worker with PCR-confirmed SARS-CoV-2 infection or an uninfected control (not recorded which). Sequenced: whole blood. The chain carries TRBV5-4 and TRBJ2-5; 13 nucleotides align to TRBD2. CDR3 region: CASSITSGGEETQYF. The CDR3 DNA reads TGTGCCAGCAGCATCACTAGCGGGGGGGAAGAGACCCAGTACTTC.